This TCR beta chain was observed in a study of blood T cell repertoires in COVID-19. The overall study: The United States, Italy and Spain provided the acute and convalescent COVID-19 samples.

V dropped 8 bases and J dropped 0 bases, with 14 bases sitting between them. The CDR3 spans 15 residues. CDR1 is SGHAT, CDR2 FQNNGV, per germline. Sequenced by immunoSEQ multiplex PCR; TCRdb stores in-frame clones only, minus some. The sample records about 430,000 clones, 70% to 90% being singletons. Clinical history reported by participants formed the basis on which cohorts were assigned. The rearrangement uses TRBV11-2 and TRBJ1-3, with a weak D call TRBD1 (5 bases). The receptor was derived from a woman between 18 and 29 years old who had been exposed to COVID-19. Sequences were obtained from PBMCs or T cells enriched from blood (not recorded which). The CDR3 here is CASGEYRSSGNTIYF. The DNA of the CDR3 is TGTGCCAGCGGAGAATACAGGTCCTCTGGAAACACCATATATTTT.